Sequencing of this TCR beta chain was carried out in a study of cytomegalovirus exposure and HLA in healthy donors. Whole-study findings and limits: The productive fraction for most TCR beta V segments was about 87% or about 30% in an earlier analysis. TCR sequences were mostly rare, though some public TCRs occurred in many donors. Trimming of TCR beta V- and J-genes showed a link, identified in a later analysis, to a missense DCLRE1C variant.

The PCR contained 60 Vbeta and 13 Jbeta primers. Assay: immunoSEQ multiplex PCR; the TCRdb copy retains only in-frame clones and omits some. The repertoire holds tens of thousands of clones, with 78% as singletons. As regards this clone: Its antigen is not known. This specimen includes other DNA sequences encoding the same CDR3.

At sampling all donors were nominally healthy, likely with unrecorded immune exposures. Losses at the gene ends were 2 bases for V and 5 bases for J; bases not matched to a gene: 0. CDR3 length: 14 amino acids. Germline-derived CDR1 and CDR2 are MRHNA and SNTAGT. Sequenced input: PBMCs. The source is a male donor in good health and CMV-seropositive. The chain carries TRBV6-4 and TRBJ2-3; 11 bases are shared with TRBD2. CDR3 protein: CASSDLAGGDTQYF. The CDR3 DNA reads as TGTGCCAGCAGTGACCTAGCGGGAGGAGATACGCAGTATTTT.